Each of the 6 T cell receptor beta chains below was sequenced from the same sample in a study of blood T cell repertoires in COVID-19. Generated by immunoSEQ multiplex PCR, the TCRdb table keeps only in-frame clones and is missing some. Among about 300,000 clones listed, around 85% were seen once. The sequencing sample was made of PBMCs or T cells enriched from blood (not recorded which). The receptors were gathered from a woman aged 30 to 39 who had been exposed to COVID-19.

The chain joins TRBV7-9 to TRBJ2-6, with D possibly matching TRBD2 (5 bases). The CDR3 loop spans 14 amino acids. V was pared by 3 bases and J by 6 bases, with 9 bases between. Germline V gives CDR1 SEHNR, CDR2 FQNEAQ (reference sequence). The CDR3 spells CASSFSEVANVLTF. CDR3 coding DNA: TGTGCCAGCAGCTTTTCGGAGGTGGCCAACGTCCTGACTTTC.

This chain connects TRBV21-1 to TRBJ1-5. TRBV21-1 is noted as a pseudogene. The CDR3 consists of 16 residues. In DNA form, the CDR3 reads TGTGCCAGCAGCAAAGTGGTAGTAGATAGCAATCAGCCCCAGCATTTT. Translation: CASSKVVVDSNQPQHF.

The table lists this clone with a count of one. This chain joins TRBV28 and TRBJ1-3, with D perhaps TRBD1 (5 bases). CDR1 is MDHEN and CDR2 is SYDVKM in the germline V gene. This CDR3 comprises 15 residues. The germline V and J ends were trimmed by 3 bases and 2 bases, with 11 bases remaining between them. The CDR3 sequence: CASSFLRAAGNTIYF. CDR3 bases: TGTGCCAGCAGTTTTCTCAGGGCGGCTGGAAACACCATATATTTT.

The chain recombines TRBV19 with TRBJ1-1, with D perhaps matching TRBD1 (6 bases). CDR1 is LNHDA, CDR2 SQIVND, per germline (reference sequence). The CDR3 has 13 amino acids. Trimming left V 4 bases short and J 6 bases short, with 12 bases between. The DNA of the CDR3 is TGTGCCAGTAGTACCTGGGACACCCCTGAAGCTTTCTTT. This codes for CASSTWDTPEAFF.

The chain employs TRBV7-9 and TRBJ1-1; D not certain. V shed 7 bases and J shed 3 bases, with 15 bases lying between them. CDR1 is SEHNR and CDR2 is FQNEAQ in the germline V gene (reference sequence). The CDR3 is made up of 14 amino acids. The CDR3 DNA sequence: TGTGCCAGCAAATCAGGAAGTATTGACACTGAAGCTTTCTTT. It is translated as CASKSGSIDTEAFF. The full variable domain, in which reference TRBV7-9 and TRBJ1-1 provide the parts outside the CDR3, is DTGVSQNPRHKITKRGQNVTFRCDPISEHNRLYWYRQTLGQGPEFLTYFQNEAQLEKSRLLSDRFSAERPKGSFSTLEIQRTEQGDSAMYLCASKSGSIDTEAFFGQGTRLTVV.

The CDR3 nucleotides are TGCGCCAGCAGCTCCCTGGAGACCCAGTACTTC. Its translation: CASSSLETQYF. V is TRBV5-1 and J is TRBJ2-5; no reliable D call. Germline CDR1 SGHRS, CDR2 YFSETQ. This CDR3 comprises 11 residues. V was pared by 3 bases and J by 5 bases, with 5 bases between.